Included here is one T cell receptor (beta chain) sequence, with context. This specimen belongs to a study of technical replicates of blood from a few donors. The germline CDR1 and CDR2 sequences are WNHNN and SYGVQD (reference sequence). This CDR3 contains 14 residues. The J segment lost 5 bases and the V segment lost 4 bases, leaving 7 bases of the junction unmatched. TCRdb's table, derived via immunoSEQ multiplex PCR, lists solely in-frame clones and lacks some. The sample shows over 90,000 clones, around 96% of them seen only once. The sequence derives from a human donor in good health. The V and J genes are TRBV10-1 and TRBJ2-7; 8 bases map to TRBD2. The sequenced sample consisted of T cells isolated from PBMCs. In nucleotides, the CDR3 is TGCGCCAGCAGTGTCAGCGGGAGTGAACACGAGCAGTACTTC. This gives the protein CASSVSGSEHEQYF.